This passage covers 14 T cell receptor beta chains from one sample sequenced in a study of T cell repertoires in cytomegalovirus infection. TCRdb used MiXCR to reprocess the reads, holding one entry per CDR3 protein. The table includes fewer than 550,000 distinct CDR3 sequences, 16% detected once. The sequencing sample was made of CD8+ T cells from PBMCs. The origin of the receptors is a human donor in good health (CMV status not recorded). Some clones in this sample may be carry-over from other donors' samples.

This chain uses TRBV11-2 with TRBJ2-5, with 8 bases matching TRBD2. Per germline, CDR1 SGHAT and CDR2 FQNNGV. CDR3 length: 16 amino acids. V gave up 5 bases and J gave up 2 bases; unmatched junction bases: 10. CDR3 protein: CASSPRSGGGQETQYF. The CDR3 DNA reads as TGTGCCAGCAGCCCGAGAAGCGGGGGTGGACAAGAGACCCAGTACTTC.

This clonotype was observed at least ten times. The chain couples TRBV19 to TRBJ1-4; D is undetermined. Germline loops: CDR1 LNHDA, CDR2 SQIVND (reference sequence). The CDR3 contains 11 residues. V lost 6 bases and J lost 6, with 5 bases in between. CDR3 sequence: CASSEDEKLFF. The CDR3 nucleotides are TGTGCCAGTAGCGAGGATGAAAAACTGTTTTTT.

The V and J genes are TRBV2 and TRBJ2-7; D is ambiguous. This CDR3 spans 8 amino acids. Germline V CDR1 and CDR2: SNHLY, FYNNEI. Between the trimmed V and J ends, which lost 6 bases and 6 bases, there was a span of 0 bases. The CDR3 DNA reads TGTGCCAGCAGCGAGCAGTACTTC. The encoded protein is CASSEQYF.

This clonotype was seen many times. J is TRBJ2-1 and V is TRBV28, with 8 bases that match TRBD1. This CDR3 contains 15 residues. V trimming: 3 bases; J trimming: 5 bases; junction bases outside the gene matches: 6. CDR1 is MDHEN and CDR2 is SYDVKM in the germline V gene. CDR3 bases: TGTGCCAGCAGTTTCCGGCAGGGGGCCGACAATGAGCAGTTCTTC. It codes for CASSFRQGADNEQFF.

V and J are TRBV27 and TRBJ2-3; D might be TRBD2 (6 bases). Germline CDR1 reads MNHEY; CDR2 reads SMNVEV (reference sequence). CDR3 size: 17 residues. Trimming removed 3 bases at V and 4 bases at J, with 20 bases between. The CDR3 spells CASSLQGELAGSDTQYF. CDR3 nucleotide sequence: TGTGCCAGCAGTTTGCAAGGGGAACTAGCAGGTTCAGATACGCAGTATTTT.

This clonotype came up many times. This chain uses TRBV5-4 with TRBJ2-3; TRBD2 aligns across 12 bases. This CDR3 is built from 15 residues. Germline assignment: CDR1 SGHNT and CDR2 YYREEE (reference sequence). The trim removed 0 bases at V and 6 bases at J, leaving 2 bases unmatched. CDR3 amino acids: CASSLASGGADTQYF. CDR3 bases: TGTGCCAGCAGCTTGGCTAGCGGGGGGGCCGATACGCAGTATTTT. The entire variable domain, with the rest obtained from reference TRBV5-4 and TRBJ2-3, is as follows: ETGVTQSPTHLIKTRGQQVTLRCSSQSGHNTVSWYQQALGQGPQFIFQYYREEENGRGNFPPRFSGLQFPNYSSELNVNALELDDSALYLCASSLASGGADTQYFGPGTRLTVL.

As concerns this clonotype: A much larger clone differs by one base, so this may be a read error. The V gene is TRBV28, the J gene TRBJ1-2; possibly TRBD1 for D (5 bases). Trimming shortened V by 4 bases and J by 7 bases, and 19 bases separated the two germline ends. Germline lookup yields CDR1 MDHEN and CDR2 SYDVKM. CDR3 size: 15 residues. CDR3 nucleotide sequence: TGTGCCAGCAGTTCCCGTCGGGAGGGGCCACGTGGCTACACCTTC. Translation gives CASSSRREGPRGYTF.

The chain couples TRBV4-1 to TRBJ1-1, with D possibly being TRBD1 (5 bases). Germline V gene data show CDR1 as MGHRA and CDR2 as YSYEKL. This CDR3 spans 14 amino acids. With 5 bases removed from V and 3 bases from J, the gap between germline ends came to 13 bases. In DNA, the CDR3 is TGCGCCAGCAGCATACAATGGGGGGACACTGAAGCTTTCTTT. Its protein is CASSIQWGDTEAFF.

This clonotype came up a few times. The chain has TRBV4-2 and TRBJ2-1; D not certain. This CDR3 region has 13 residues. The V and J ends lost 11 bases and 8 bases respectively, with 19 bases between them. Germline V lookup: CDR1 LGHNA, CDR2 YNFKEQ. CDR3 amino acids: CAAASLVDDEQFF. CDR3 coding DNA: TGTGCCGCAGCGTCGTTGGTCGACGATGAGCAGTTCTTC.

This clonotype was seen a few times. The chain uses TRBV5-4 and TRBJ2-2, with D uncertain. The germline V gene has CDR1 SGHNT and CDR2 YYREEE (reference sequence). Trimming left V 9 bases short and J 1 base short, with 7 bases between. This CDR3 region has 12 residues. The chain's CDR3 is CATRLNTGELFF. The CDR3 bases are TGTGCCACCCGCCTGAACACCGGGGAGCTGTTTTTT. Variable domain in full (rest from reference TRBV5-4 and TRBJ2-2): ETGVTQSPTHLIKTRGQQVTLRCSSQSGHNTVSWYQQALGQGPQFIFQYYREEENGRGNFPPRFSGLQFPNYSSELNVNALELDDSALYLCATRLNTGELFFGEGSRLTVL.

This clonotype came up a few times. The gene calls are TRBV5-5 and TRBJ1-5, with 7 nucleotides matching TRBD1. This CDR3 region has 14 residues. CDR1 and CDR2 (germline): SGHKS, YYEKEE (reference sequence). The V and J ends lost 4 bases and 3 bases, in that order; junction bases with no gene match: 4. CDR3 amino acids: CASSGGTDNQPQHF. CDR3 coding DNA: TGTGCCAGCAGCGGGGGGACAGACAATCAGCCCCAGCATTTT.

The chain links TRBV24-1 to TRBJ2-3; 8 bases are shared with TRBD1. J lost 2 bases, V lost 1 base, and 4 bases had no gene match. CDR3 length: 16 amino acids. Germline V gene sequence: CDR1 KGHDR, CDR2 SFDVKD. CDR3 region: CATSDLGDRNTDTQYF. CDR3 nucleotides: TGTGCCACCAGTGATTTAGGGGACAGGAACACAGATACGCAGTATTTT.

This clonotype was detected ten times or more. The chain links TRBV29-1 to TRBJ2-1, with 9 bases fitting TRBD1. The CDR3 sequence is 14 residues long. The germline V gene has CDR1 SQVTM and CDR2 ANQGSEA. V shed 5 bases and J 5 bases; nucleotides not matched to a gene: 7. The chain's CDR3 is CSVHTGGAHNEQFF. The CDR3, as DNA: TGCAGCGTTCACACAGGGGGCGCCCACAATGAGCAGTTCTTC.

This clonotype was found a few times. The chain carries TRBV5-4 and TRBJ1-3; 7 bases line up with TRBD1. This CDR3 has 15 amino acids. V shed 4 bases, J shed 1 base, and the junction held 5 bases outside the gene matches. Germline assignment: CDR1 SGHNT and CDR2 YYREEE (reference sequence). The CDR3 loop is CASSPGTASGNTIYF. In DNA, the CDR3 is TGTGCCAGCAGCCCCGGGACAGCGTCTGGAAACACCATATATTTT. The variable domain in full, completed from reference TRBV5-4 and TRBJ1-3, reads ETGVTQSPTHLIKTRGQQVTLRCSSQSGHNTVSWYQQALGQGPQFIFQYYREEENGRGNFPPRFSGLQFPNYSSELNVNALELDDSALYLCASSPGTASGNTIYFGEGSWLTVV.